The 8 T cell receptor beta chains below were found in one sample sequenced in a study of regulatory T cells in long-lasting Graves disease. Time point specified: persistent/refractory GD, antithyroid drugs over 5 years with positive TRAb. Scientists built the TCR library using RNA that was extracted from PBMCs. Construction of TCR beta libraries relied on iRepertoire HTBI primers and on Arm-PCR targeting CDR3 regions. Using its own MiXCR run on the multiplex PCR reads, TCRdb lists one record per CDR3 protein. The sample records 300,000 to 500,000 distinct CDR3 sequences, 20% to 25% being singletons. The material sequenced was peripheral blood mononuclear cells (PBMCs), taken when the disease was refractory, from a patient treated with antithyroid drugs. The receptor source for this set is a female donor with Graves disease.

This clonotype was seen ten or more times. V and J are TRBV7-9 and TRBJ1-5; D is ambiguous. The germline gives CDR1 SEHNR, CDR2 FQNEAQ (reference sequence). V was pared by 0 bases and J by 7 bases, with 7 bases between. This CDR3 contains 13 residues. CDR3 residues: CASSLAKEQPQHF. The CDR3 DNA reads TGTGCCAGCAGCTTAGCGAAGGAACAGCCCCAGCATTTT. The complete variable domain, with remaining parts taken from reference TRBV7-9 and TRBJ1-5, reads DTGVSQNPRHKITKRGQNVTFRCDPISEHNRLYWYRQTLGQGPEFLTYFQNEAQLEKSRLLSDRFSAERPKGSFSTLEIQRTEQGDSAMYLCASSLAKEQPQHFGDGTRLSIL.

This clonotype has ten or more counts. V gene TRBV12-3 or TRBV12-4 combines with J gene TRBJ2-7, with 10 bases lining up with TRBD2. The CDR3 covers 16 residues. The V and J ends lost 6 bases and 9 bases, in that order; junction bases with no gene match: 17. CDR3 residues: CASRPSAGGYLGTQYF. The DNA for the CDR3 is TGTGCCAGCAGACCATCAGCGGGAGGGTATTTGGGGACGCAGTACTTC.

This clonotype occurred many times. V is TRBV20-1 and J is TRBJ1-4; maybe TRBD1 (6 bases). The CDR3 consists of 15 residues. Trimming shortened V by 6 bases and J by 5 bases, and 19 bases separated the two germline ends. Germline CDR1 reads DFQATT; CDR2 reads SNEGSKA (reference sequence). In nucleotides, the CDR3 is TGCAGTGCCTCACTGTGGAGGGGGGGGAATGAAAAACTGTTTTTT. It encodes CSASLWRGGNEKLFF.

This clonotype turned up a few times. The gene calls are TRBV19 and TRBJ1-5; 9 nucleotides line up with TRBD1. CDR3 length: 16 residues. Trimming took 4 bases from V and 6 from J; bases not matched to a gene: 10. Germline V gives CDR1 LNHDA, CDR2 SQIVND (reference sequence). The CDR3 spells CASSRLQGAIFQPQHF. The CDR3 nucleotides read TGTGCCAGTAGTAGATTACAGGGGGCGATATTTCAGCCCCAGCATTTT.

This clonotype was counted many times. J is TRBJ2-7 and V is TRBV2; 8 nucleotides align to TRBD1. The V gene's germline CDR1 is SNHLY and CDR2 FYNNEI. V shed 7 bases and J 2 bases; nucleotides not matched to a gene: 16. The CDR3 consists of 17 residues. CDR3 loop: CASKPKGLNRGAYEQYF. CDR3 in DNA: TGTGCCAGCAAACCCAAAGGCCTAAACAGGGGGGCCTACGAGCAGTACTTC.

This clonotype appeared a few times. The rearrangement links TRBV7-6 to TRBJ2-7; TRBD2 agrees at 12 bases. After removal of 1 base from V and 3 bases from J, the junction contained 4 bases not matched to a gene. The CDR3 consists of 16 residues. The germline V gene encodes CDR1 SGHVS and CDR2 FNYEAQ. DNA for the CDR3: TGTGCCAGCAGCTTAGGACTAGCGGGAGATATCTACGAGCAGTACTTC. Encoded protein: CASSLGLAGDIYEQYF.

In its sample, this clonotype was seen a few times. The V call is TRBV19, the J call TRBJ2-5, with 14 bases aligning to TRBD2. The CDR3 sequence is 17 residues long. V trimming: 1 base; J trimming: 3 bases; junction bases outside the gene matches: 4. Per germline, CDR1 LNHDA and CDR2 SQIVND (reference sequence). The CDR3 DNA follows: TGTGCCAGTAGTATAGGCCCGGGACTAGCGGGAGAAGAGACCCAGTACTTC. It encodes CASSIGPGLAGEETQYF.

This clonotype was picked up a small number of times. The chain has TRBV27 and TRBJ1-6; D is ambiguous. The V end lost 0 bases, the J end lost 9 bases, and 6 bases lay between the germline ends. The CDR3 covers 13 residues. The germline CDR1 and CDR2 sequences are MNHEY and SMNVEV (reference sequence). The CDR3 spells CASSLSVLSPLHF. The CDR3 nucleotides are TGTGCCAGCAGTTTATCCGTCCTTTCACCCCTCCACTTT.